A single count supports the clone carrying this TCR beta chain. The entry originates in a study of blood T cell repertoires in COVID-19. Across the study: Spain, Italy and the United States supplied samples that represented acute and convalescent COVID-19. Nucleic acid was either cDNA or gDNA, and it came from T cells, B-cell-depleted T cells, or PBMCs.

Methods used by the authors: Scientists estimated how many nucleated cells there were by amplifying reference gene primers. Using immunoSEQ multiplex PCR, the repertoire was profiled, and TCRdb retains in-frame clones only, with some absent. The V and J calls and clone size come from that table; D and trimming were worked out from the DNA. The data hold 150,000 to 200,000 clones, with more than 85% observed a single time. V lost 0 bases to trimming and J lost 2 bases, with 10 bases between them. Germline V gene sequence: CDR1 WSHSY, CDR2 SAAADI. This CDR3 is 16 amino acids long. The receptor was derived from a woman of 80 years or more in a cohort sampled during active or convalescent COVID-19. Input material: peripheral blood. The chain has TRBV10-2 and TRBJ1-4, with a possible D match to TRBD1 (5 bases). The CDR3 DNA sequence: TGCGCCAGCAGTGAGTCGCAGGGTTCCACTAATGAAAAACTGTTTTTT. Its protein product is CASSESQGSTNEKLFF.